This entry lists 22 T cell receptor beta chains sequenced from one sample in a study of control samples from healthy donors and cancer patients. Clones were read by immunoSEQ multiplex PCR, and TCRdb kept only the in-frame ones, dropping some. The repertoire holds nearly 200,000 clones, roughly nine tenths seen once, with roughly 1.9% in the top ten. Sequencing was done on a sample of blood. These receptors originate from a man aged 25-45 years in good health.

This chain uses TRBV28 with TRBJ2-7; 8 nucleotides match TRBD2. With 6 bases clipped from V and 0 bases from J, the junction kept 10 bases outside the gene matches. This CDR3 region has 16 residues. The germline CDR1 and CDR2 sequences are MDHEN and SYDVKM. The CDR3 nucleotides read TGTGCCAGCAGCCTTGACGGGAGGGTAGGCTCCTACGAGCAGTACTTC. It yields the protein CASSLDGRVGSYEQYF.

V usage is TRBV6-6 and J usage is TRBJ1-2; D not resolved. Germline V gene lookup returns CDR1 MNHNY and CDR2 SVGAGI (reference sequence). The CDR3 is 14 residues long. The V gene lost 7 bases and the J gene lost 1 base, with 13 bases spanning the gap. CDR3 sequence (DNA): TGTGCCAGCACCCCCGCGACGGGTAACTATGGCTACACCTTC. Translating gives CASTPATGNYGYTF.

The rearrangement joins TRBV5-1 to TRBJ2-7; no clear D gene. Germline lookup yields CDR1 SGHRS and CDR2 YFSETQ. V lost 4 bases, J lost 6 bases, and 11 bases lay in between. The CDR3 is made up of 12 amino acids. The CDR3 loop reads CASSIKGFEQYF. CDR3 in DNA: TGCGCCAGCAGCATAAAAGGGTTCGAGCAGTACTTC.

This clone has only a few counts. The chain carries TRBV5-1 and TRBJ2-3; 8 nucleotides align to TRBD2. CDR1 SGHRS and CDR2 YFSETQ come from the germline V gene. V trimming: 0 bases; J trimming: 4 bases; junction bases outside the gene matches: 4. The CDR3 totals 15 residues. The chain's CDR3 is CASSLAGGPADTQYF. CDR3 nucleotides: TGCGCCAGCAGCTTGGCGGGGGGGCCGGCAGATACGCAGTATTTT.

This CDR3 reads CASNYGYTF. The CDR3 DNA sequence: TGCGCCAGCAACTATGGCTACACCTTC. The gene calls are TRBV10-1 and TRBJ1-2; D remains ambiguous. Germline V gene lookup returns CDR1 WNHNN and CDR2 SYGVQD (reference sequence). This CDR3 comprises 9 residues. V lost 7 bases and J 3 bases, leaving 0 bases between the germline ends.

CDR3 nucleotide sequence: TGCGCCAGCAGCCAAGAGATACTCGGGCGGGATGAGCAGTTCTTC. Translating gives CASSQEILGRDEQFF. This chain uses TRBV4-1 with TRBJ2-1, with D possibly matching TRBD2 (5 bases). The germline V gene encodes CDR1 MGHRA and CDR2 YSYEKL. V was trimmed by 0 bases and J by 8 bases, leaving 14 bases between them. CDR3 length: 15 residues.

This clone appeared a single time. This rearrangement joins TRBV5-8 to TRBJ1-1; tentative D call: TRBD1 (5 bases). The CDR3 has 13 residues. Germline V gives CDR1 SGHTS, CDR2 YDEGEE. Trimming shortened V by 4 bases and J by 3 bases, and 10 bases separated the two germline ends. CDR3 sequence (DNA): TGTGCCAGCAGCGCAGGCAGGGACACTGAAGCTTTCTTT. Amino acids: CASSAGRDTEAFF.

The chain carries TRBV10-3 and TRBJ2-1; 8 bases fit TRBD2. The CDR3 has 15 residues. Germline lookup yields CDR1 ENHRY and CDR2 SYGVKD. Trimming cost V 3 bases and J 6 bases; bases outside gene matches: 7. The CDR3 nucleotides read TGTGCCATCAGTGATTGGCGGGGGGAAGGCAATGAGCAGTTCTTC. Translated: CAISDWRGEGNEQFF.

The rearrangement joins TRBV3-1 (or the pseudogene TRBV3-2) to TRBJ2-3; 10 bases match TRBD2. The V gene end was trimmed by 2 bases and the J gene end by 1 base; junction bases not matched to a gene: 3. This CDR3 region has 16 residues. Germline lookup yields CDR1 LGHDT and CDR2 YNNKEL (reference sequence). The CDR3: CASSQLGTSGTDTQYF. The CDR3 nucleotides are TGTGCCAGCAGCCAACTGGGGACTAGCGGCACAGATACGCAGTATTTT.

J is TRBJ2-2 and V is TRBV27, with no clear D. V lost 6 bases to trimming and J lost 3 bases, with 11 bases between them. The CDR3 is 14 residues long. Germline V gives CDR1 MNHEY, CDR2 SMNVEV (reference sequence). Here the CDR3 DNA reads TGTGCCAGCAGGGGTACACTGGACACCGGGGAGCTGTTTTTT. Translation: CASRGTLDTGELFF.

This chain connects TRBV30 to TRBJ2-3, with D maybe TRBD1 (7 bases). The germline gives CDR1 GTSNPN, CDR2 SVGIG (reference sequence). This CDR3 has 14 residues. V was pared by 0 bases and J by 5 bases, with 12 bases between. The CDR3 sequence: CAWSVGQGGDTQYF. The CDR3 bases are TGTGCCTGGAGTGTAGGGCAGGGGGGAGATACGCAGTATTTT.

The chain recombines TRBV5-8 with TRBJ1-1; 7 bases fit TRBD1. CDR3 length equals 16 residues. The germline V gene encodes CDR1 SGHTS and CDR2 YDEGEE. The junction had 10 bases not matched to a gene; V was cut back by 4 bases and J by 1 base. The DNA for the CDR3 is TGTGCCAGCAGCACTTTAATAGGGACAGCGAACACTGAAGCTTTCTTT. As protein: CASSTLIGTANTEAFF.

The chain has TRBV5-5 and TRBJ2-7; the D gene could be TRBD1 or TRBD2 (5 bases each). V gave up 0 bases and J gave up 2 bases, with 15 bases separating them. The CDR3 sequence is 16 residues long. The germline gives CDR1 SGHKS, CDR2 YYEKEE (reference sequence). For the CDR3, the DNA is TGTGCCAGCAGCTTGGGGTTCTCCGGGGCCACCTACGAGCAGTACTTC. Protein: CASSLGFSGATYEQYF.

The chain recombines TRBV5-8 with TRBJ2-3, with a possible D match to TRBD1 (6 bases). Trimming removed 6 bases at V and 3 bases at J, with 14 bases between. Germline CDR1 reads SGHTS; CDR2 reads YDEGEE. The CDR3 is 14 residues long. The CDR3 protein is CASTIIQGTDTQYF. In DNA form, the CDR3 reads TGTGCCAGCACAATCATACAGGGAACAGATACGCAGTATTTT.

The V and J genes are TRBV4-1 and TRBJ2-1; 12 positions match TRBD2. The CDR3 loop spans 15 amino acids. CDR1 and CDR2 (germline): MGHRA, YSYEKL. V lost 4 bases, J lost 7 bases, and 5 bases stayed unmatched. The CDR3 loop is CASSRLAGGPNEQFF. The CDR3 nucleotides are TGCGCCAGCAGCCGTCTAGCGGGGGGGCCTAATGAGCAGTTCTTC.

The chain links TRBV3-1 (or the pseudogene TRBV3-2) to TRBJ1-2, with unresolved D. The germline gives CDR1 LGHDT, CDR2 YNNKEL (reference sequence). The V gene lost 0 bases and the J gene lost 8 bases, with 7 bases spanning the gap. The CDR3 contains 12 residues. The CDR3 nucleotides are TGTGCCAGCAGCCAAGACCGACGGGGCTACACCTTC. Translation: CASSQDRRGYTF.

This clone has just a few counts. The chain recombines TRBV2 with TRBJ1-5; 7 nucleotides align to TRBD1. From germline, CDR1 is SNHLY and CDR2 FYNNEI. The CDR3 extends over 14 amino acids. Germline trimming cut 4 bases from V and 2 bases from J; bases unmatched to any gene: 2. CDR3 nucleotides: TGTGCCAGCAGTGTACAGGGGCGCAATCAGCCCCAGCATTTT. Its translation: CASSVQGRNQPQHF.

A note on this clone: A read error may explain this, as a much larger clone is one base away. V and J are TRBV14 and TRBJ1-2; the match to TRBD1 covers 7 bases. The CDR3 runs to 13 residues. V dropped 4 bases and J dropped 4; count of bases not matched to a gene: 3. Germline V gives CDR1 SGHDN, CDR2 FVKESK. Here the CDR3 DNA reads TGTGCCAGCAGCCCGGGACAGAGCTATGGCTACACCTTC. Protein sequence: CASSPGQSYGYTF.

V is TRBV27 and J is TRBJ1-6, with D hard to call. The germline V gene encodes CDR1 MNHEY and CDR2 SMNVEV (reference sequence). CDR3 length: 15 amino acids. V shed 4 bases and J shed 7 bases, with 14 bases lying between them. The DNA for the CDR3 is TGTGCCAGCAGTTCAAGAGGACCAGGAAATTCACCCCTCCACTTT. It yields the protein CASSSRGPGNSPLHF.

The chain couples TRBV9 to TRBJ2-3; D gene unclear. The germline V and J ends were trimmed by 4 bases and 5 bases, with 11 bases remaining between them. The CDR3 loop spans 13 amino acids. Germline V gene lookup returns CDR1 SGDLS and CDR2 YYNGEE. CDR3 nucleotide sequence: TGTGCCAGCAGCCCAAGTGGTGTAGATACGCAGTATTTT. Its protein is CASSPSGVDTQYF.

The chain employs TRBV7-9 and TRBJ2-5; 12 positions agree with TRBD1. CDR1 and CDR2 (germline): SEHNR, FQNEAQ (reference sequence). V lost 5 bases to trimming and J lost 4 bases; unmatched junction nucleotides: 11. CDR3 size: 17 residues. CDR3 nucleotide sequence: TGTGCCAGCAGCCCCGGTGGGACAGGGGGCGGCGGAGAGACCCAGTACTTC. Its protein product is CASSPGGTGGGGETQYF.

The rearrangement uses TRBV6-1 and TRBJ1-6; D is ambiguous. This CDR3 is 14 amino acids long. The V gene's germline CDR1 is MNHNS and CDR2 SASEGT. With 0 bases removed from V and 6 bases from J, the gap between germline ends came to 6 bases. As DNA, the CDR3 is TGTGCCAGCAGTGAAGCGAGGTTTAATTCACCCCTCCACTTT. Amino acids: CASSEARFNSPLHF.